A single sample is the source of the 4 T cell receptor beta chains below, sequenced in a study of T cell clonality in common variable immunodeficiency. The assay was immunoSEQ multiplex PCR, and TCRdb's table has in-frame clones only and misses some. The sample offers approximately 17,000 clones and no singletons, the top ten holding around 13%. Findings and limits, study-wide: In common variable immunodeficiency, TCR beta chains reportedly carried fewer deletions and N-nucleotide insertions.

For these receptors, no antigen is known. Sequencing was performed on peripheral blood mononuclear cells. The receptor source for this set is a human donor with common variable immunodeficiency.

In its sample, this clone was seen a few times. Read data end 3 residues before the CDR3 end; the end is taken from the germline J gene. The genes are TRBV19 and TRBJ2-5; a possible D gene is TRBD1 (6 bases). The CDR3 has 15 amino acids. Trimming stripped 5 bases from V and 7 bases from J, with 20 bases between. The V gene's germline CDR1 is LNHDA and CDR2 SQIVND (reference sequence). The CDR3 sequence is CASSRAGALSVTQYF. The DNA read from the CDR3 is TGTGCCAGTAGTCGGGCAGGGGCCCTATCGGTGACC.

Concerning this clone itself: The read terminates 3 residues before the CDR3 end, so the remaining end is supplied by the germline J gene. The chain has TRBV6-2 or TRBV6-3 and TRBJ1-2; 8 positions match TRBD1. The CDR3 contains 12 residues. Germline V CDR1 and CDR2: MNHEY, SVGEGT. Unmatched junction bases numbered 2, after V lost 6 bases and J lost 5 bases. CDR3 sequence: CASRQGEYGYTF. The covered CDR3 bases are TGTGCCAGCAGACAGGGGGAGTATGGC.

This clone was recorded a few times. The observed sequence ends 3 residues before the CDR3 terminus, with the missing tail filled in from the germline J gene. V and J are TRBV6-2 or TRBV6-3 and TRBJ2-7, with TRBD2 matching 12 bases. V lost 4 bases and J lost 3; bases outside the gene matches: 4. Germline assignment: CDR1 MNHEY and CDR2 SVGEGT. There are 15 residues in the CDR3. The CDR3 protein is CASSSATSGSYEQYF. The CDR3 bases that were read are TGTGCCAGCAGTTCCGCGACTAGCGGGAGCTACGAG.

Details on this clone: The read ends 3 residues shy of where the CDR3 ends; the end is completed using the germline J gene. This rearrangement joins TRBV19 to TRBJ1-5; 11 positions match TRBD1. Per germline, CDR1 LNHDA and CDR2 SQIVND (reference sequence). This CDR3 region has 19 residues. The trim removed 5 bases at V and 0 bases at J, leaving 12 bases unmatched. Incomplete CDR3 DNA: TGTGCCAGTAGTCCAAAACATGGGACAGGGGGGCATAGCAATCAGCCC. The encoded protein is CASSPKHGTGGHSNQP. The CDR3 as a whole reads CASSPKHGTGGHSNQPQHF. The full variable domain, with the rest looked up from reference TRBV19 and TRBJ1-5, is DGGITQSPKYLFRKEGQNVTLSCEQNLNHDAMYWYRQDPGQGLRLIYYSQIVNDFQKGDIAEGYSVSREKKESFPLTVTSAQKNPTAFYLCASSPKHGTGGHSNQPQHFGDGTRLSIL.